The rows below give T cell receptor beta chains drawn from one sample of a study of CD8 T cells in ankylosing spondylitis. In TCRdb, the 5' RACE reads were re-called with MiXCR into one record per CDR3 protein. The data hold 500,000 or so distinct CDR3 sequences, with approximately 5.3% observed a single time. The sample comprised blood, either unsorted or a sorted T cell fraction (not recorded which). These receptors came from a male donor with ankylosing spondylitis. Both conserved end residues are part of each CDR3. The D gene is left open where the match is weak. Clone size appears in some rows only: once, few, many, or a class for an expanded clone.

cdr3_length | d_call | clone_size | j_call | v_call | cdr3_nt | cdr3_aa
15 | . | many | TRBJ1-5 | TRBV7-2 | TGTGCCAGCAGCTTTCTACGCGGTAGAGGACAGCCCCAGCATTTT | CASSFLRGRGQPQHF
15 | . | many | TRBJ2-5 | TRBV5-1 | TGCGCCAGCAGCTTACTACCGGGAGCCCAAGAGACCCAGTACTTC | CASSLLPGAQETQYF
14 | . | many | TRBJ2-2 | TRBV7-2 | TGTGCCAGCAGCATCCGCACAGGCACCGGGGAGCTGTTTTTT | CASSIRTGTGELFF
15 | . | many | TRBJ1-4 | TRBV13 | TGTGCCAGCAGCGCCTGGTCGTCTCCTTATGAAAAACTGTTTTTT | CASSAWSSPYEKLFF
16 | TRBD2 | many | TRBJ2-7 | TRBV7-2 | TGTGCCAGCAGCTTTCGTCTAGCGGGAGGGCCGTCCGAGCAGTACTTC | CASSFRLAGGPSEQYF
13 | TRBD2 | many | TRBJ2-1 | TRBV29-1 | TGCAGCGTGGGTAGCGGGGGGTTGGATGAGCAGTTCTTC | CSVGSGGLDEQFF
15 | . | many | TRBJ2-7 | TRBV5-1 | TGCGCCAGCAGCTCGGGACAAGTTGGCACCTACGAGCAGTACTTC | CASSSGQVGTYEQYF
13 | . | . | TRBJ1-2 | TRBV9 | TGTGCCAGCAGTGTGGACGGTAAATATGGCTACACCTTC | CASSVDGKYGYTF
15 | . | many | TRBJ1-2 | TRBV6-5 | TGTGCCAGCAGTTACTCGTTGGGGGTTCGGTATGGCTACACCTTC | CASSYSLGVRYGYTF
17 | . | many | TRBJ1-1 | TRBV7-9 | TGTGCCAGCAGCTTAGCAGATTTGGGGACACCGAACACTGAAGCTTTCTTT | CASSLADLGTPNTEAFF
16 | . | few | TRBJ1-4 | TRBV4-2 | TGTGCCAGCAGCCAAGATAGTATCGGAACTAATGAAAAACTGTTTTTT | CASSQDSIGTNEKLFF
17 | . | few | TRBJ1-1 | TRBV5-6 | TGTGCCAGCAGCTTGTTCGTACTGGGGGGCGGAAACACTGAAGCTTTCTTT | CASSLFVLGGGNTEAFF
16 | . | many | TRBJ1-5 | TRBV24-1 | TGTGCCACCAGTGATTCCGGGCCATGGGGCAATCAGCCCCAGCATTTT | CATSDSGPWGNQPQHF
16 | . | . | TRBJ2-3 | TRBV24-1 | TGTGCCACCAGTGATTTTCGAACAGGGTGGAAAGATACGCAGTATTTT | CATSDFRTGWKDTQYF
12 | . | . | TRBJ2-7 | TRBV28 | TGTGCCAGCGGTCAGGTTGCCGGCGAGCAGTACTTC | CASGQVAGEQYF
13 | TRBD2 | few | TRBJ2-1 | TRBV4-2 | TGTGCCAGCAAGGGACTAGGGAACAATGAGCAGTTCTTC | CASKGLGNNEQFF
12 | . | many | TRBJ2-7 | TRBV20-1 | TGCAGTGCTAGAGAGGCCGGGGGAGAGCAGTACTTC | CSAREAGGEQYF
14 | . | many | TRBJ2-7 | TRBV6-5 | TGTGCCAGCAGTTACGGGGGGTTTCCCTACGAGCAGTACTTC | CASSYGGFPYEQYF
14 | . | . | TRBJ2-6 | TRBV7-2 | TGTGCCAGCAGCTTGACGCAAGGGGCCAACGTCCTGACTTTC | CASSLTQGANVLTF
13 | . | many | TRBJ2-1 | TRBV20-1 | TGCAGTGCTAGAGGAGCCGGGCCCGATGAGCAGTTCTTC | CSARGAGPDEQFF
16 | TRBD2 | many | TRBJ2-3 | TRBV5-1 | TGCGCCAGCAGCTTGGTTGCGGGAGGGCCCACAGATACGCAGTATTTT | CASSLVAGGPTDTQYF
11 | . | many | TRBJ2-7 | TRBV28 | TGTGCCAGCAGTTTATTCCACGAGCAGTACTTC | CASSLFHEQYF
13 | . | many | TRBJ2-3 | TRBV6-1 | TGTGCCAGCAGTATATACAGTACAGATACGCAGTATTTT | CASSIYSTDTQYF
13 | . | . | TRBJ2-7 | TRBV6-2/TRBV6-3 | TGTGCCAGCAGTGGATGGCAGTCGGTTGAGCAGTACTTC | CASSGWQSVEQYF
15 | . | . | TRBJ2-7 | TRBV7-2 | TGTGCCAGCAGCTCTACCAGGACAAGAGCCTACGAGCAGTACTTC | CASSSTRTRAYEQYF
17 | TRBD2 | few | TRBJ2-3 | TRBV18 | TGTGCCAGCTCACCATCGATTGCTAGCGGGAGCACATATACGCAGTATTTT | CASSPSIASGSTYTQYF
14 | . | many | TRBJ1-4 | TRBV7-9 | TGTGCCAGCAGCTTTACCGGGCCCTGGGAAAAACTGTTTTTT | CASSFTGPWEKLFF
16 | TRBD1 | many | TRBJ2-4 | TRBV28 | TGTGCCAGCAGTCTCCCGGGACAGGCGTTTAAAAACATTCAGTACTTC | CASSLPGQAFKNIQYF
16 | . | many | TRBJ1-1 | TRBV27 | TGTGCCAGCAGTTTATACAGTCCCGGGGGACGGACTGAAGCTTTCTTT | CASSLYSPGGRTEAFF
15 | . | few | TRBJ2-3 | TRBV5-1 | TGCGCCAGCAGCTTCCGCGACCTATCCACAGATACGCAGTATTTT | CASSFRDLSTDTQYF
15 | TRBD2 | many | TRBJ2-1 | TRBV20-1 | TGCAGTTCTAGAAGCGGGAGGGCCCAAAACAATGAGCAGTTCTTC | CSSRSGRAQNNEQFF
12 | . | few | TRBJ2-1 | TRBV6-5 | TGTGCCAGCAGTCTCGACAGACATGAGCAGTTCTTC | CASSLDRHEQFF
14 | . | many | TRBJ1-2 | TRBV3-1 | TGTGCCAGCAGTTTCCAAGGGACCATCTATGGCTACACCTTC | CASSFQGTIYGYTF
14 | TRBD2 | many | TRBJ2-1 | TRBV20-1 | TGCAGGGGGACTAGCGGGGGACCGTACAATGAGCAGTTCTTC | CRGTSGGPYNEQFF
14 | . | many | TRBJ2-7 | TRBV7-3 | TGTGCCAGCAGCTTAGGGTACAGCCCCTACGAGCAGTACTTC | CASSLGYSPYEQYF
13 | . | many | TRBJ1-4 | TRBV29-1 | TGCAGCGTTGAAAGAGCAGGGAGGGAAAAACTGTTTTTT | CSVERAGREKLFF
15 | TRBD2 | . | TRBJ2-7 | TRBV19 | TGTGCCAGTAGTATAGCCCTAGCGGGTCCCTACGAGCAGTACTTC | CASSIALAGPYEQYF
15 | . | many | TRBJ2-1 | TRBV4-3 | TGCGCCAGCAGCCTTCTCACTGCGTCCGACAATGAGCAGTTCTTC | CASSLLTASDNEQFF
14 | . | many | TRBJ1-1 | TRBV5-1 | TGTGCCAGCAGTTTGGGCCAGGGTGAGACTGAAGCTTTCTTT | CASSLGQGETEAFF
20 | TRBD1 | many | TRBJ1-6 | TRBV4-3 | TGCGCCAGCAGCCAAACACCGGGACAGGGATTACCACCGAGTTATTCACCCCTCCACTTT | CASSQTPGQGLPPSYSPLHF
16 | . | many | TRBJ2-1 | TRBV20-1 | TGCAGTGCTCACTCCGCCAGCAGTAGCTCCTACAATGAGCAGTTCTTC | CSAHSASSSSYNEQFF
18 | . | many | TRBJ1-5 | TRBV28 | TGTGCCAGCAGTTTATTGGCCCGGGGGGTCACCAGCAATCAGCCCCAGCATTTT | CASSLLARGVTSNQPQHF